The source of this T cell receptor (beta chain) is a study of T cell changes during pregnancy in multiple sclerosis. The repertoire was sequenced with immunoSEQ multiplex PCR; TCRdb's copy has only in-frame clones and lacks some. Among roughly 38,000 clones listed, 80% to 95% were seen once. The CDR3 is 15 amino acids. The germline gives CDR1 SGHRS, CDR2 YFSETQ. The V segment lost 4 bases and the J segment 1 base; nucleotides outside the gene matches: 7. The TCR comes from a female donor in good health, enrolled as a control in a pregnancy study. The input for sequencing was CD4+ T cells from peripheral blood mononuclear cells, taken after pregnancy. The chain carries TRBV5-1 and TRBJ2-5; 7 nucleotides line up with TRBD2. The CDR3: CASSVPSGAQETQYF. The CDR3 region has the DNA TGCGCCAGCAGCGTCCCCAGCGGGGCCCAAGAGACCCAGTACTTC. Variable domain in full (rest from reference TRBV5-1 and TRBJ2-5): KAGVTQTPRYLIKTRGQQVTLSCSPISGHRSVSWYQQTPGQGLQFLFEYFSETQRNKGNFPGRFSGRQFSNSRSEMNVSTLELGDSALYLCASSVPSGAQETQYFGPGTRLLVL.